A selection of T cell receptor beta chains follows, all from one sample in a study of control samples from healthy donors and cancer patients. Assay used: immunoSEQ multiplex PCR; TCRdb lists only in-frame clones, some missing. Here the sample spans about 61,000 clones, 90% being singletons. The sample was PBMCs. The receptors originated from a man aged 55-75 years with colorectal cancer. CDR3s include the opening cysteine and the closing phenylalanine or tryptophan. The D gene is left open where the match is weak. Some rows have no size entry. The others give once, few or many, or a class for an expanded clone.

D: TRBD1; J: TRBJ1-5; size: once; V: TRBV27; CDR3: CASSRNTGGSNQPQHF; DNA: TGTGCCAGCAGTCGAAATACAGGGGGTAGCAATCAGCCCCAGCATTTT
D: -; J: TRBJ2-1; size: -; V: TRBV15; CDR3: CATSSSYNEQFF; DNA: TGTGCCACCAGCAGCTCATACAATGAGCAGTTCTTC
D: -; J: TRBJ1-1; size: -; V: TRBV28; CDR3: CASSFFGTVNTEAFF; DNA: TGTGCCAGCAGTTTTTTTGGGACGGTGAACACTGAAGCTTTCTTT
D: TRBD2; J: TRBJ2-5; size: -; V: TRBV3-1/TRBV3-2; CDR3: CASSRAGGPGETQYF; DNA: TGTGCCAGCAGCAGAGCGGGGGGGCCGGGAGAGACCCAGTACTTC
D: -; J: TRBJ2-5; size: -; V: TRBV6-4; CDR3: CASSAEYF; DNA: TGTGCCAGCAGTGCCGAGTACTTC
D: TRBD2; J: TRBJ2-1; size: -; V: TRBV7-3; CDR3: CASSRRLAGANEQFF; DNA: TGTGCCAGCAGCCGGCGACTAGCGGGGGCTAATGAGCAGTTCTTC
D: -; J: TRBJ2-5; size: -; V: TRBV7-6; CDR3: CASSWRETQYF; DNA: TGTGCCAGCAGCTGGCGGGAGACCCAGTACTTC
D: TRBD2; J: TRBJ2-3; size: -; V: TRBV6-5; CDR3: CASRVAGSTDTQYF; DNA: TGTGCCAGCAGGGTAGCGGGGAGCACAGATACGCAGTATTTT
D: -; J: TRBJ1-1; size: -; V: TRBV20-1; CDR3: CSANLQTPKFF; DNA: TGCAGTGCTAACCTTCAAACCCCCAAATTCTTT
D: TRBD2; J: TRBJ2-1; size: -; V: TRBV6-5; CDR3: CASRSGGAGDNEQFF; DNA: TGTGCCAGCAGAAGCGGGGGGGCCGGCGACAATGAGCAGTTCTTC
D: -; J: TRBJ1-2; size: -; V: TRBV12-3/TRBV12-4; CDR3: CASRASVSHGYTF; DNA: TGTGCCAGCAGGGCCTCAGTGTCGCATGGCTACACCTTC
D: -; J: TRBJ1-2; size: -; V: TRBV6-6; CDR3: CASSYAGDVGYTF; DNA: TGTGCCAGCAGTTATGCAGGGGATGTTGGCTACACCTTC
D: -; J: TRBJ1-1; size: -; V: TRBV12-3/TRBV12-4; CDR3: CASSFGYTEAFF; DNA: TGTGCCAGCAGTTTCGGGTACACTGAAGCTTTCTTT
D: -; J: TRBJ2-5; size: -; V: TRBV3-1/TRBV3-2; CDR3: CASSQGGLAKTQYF; DNA: TGTGCCAGCAGCCAGGGGGGGCTAGCTAAGACCCAGTACTTC
D: -; J: TRBJ2-1; size: -; V: TRBV18; CDR3: CASSPGVSYNEQFF; DNA: TGTGCCAGCTCACCAGGGGTATCCTACAATGAGCAGTTCTTC
D: -; J: TRBJ1-2; size: -; V: TRBV7-2; CDR3: CASSSNGRRGGYGYTF; DNA: TGTGCCAGCAGCTCCAACGGACGCAGAGGAGGCTATGGCTACACCTTC
D: -; J: TRBJ2-7; size: -; V: TRBV2; CDR3: CASSGSDTTYEQYF; DNA: TGTGCCAGCAGTGGTTCGGACACAACCTACGAGCAGTACTTC
D: -; J: TRBJ1-5; size: -; V: TRBV2; CDR3: CASSRRGNSNQPQHF; DNA: TGTGCCAGCAGTAGGAGAGGGAACAGCAATCAGCCCCAGCATTTT
D: -; J: TRBJ2-7; size: -; V: TRBV15; CDR3: CATSRDYGYEQYF; DNA: TGTGCCACCAGCAGAGATTACGGCTACGAGCAGTACTTC
D: -; J: TRBJ1-1; size: -; V: TRBV6-5; CDR3: CASFMGRGTEAFF; DNA: TGTGCCAGCTTTATGGGGCGCGGCACTGAAGCTTTCTTT
D: TRBD1; J: TRBJ1-5; size: -; V: TRBV7-8; CDR3: CASSSHIQGARDQPQHF; DNA: TGTGCCAGCAGCTCGCACATACAGGGGGCTAGGGATCAGCCCCAGCATTTT
D: -; J: TRBJ1-6; size: few; V: TRBV27; CDR3: CASSLWGNPLHF; DNA: TGTGCCAGTAGTTTGTGGGGGAACCCCCTCCACTTT
D: -; J: TRBJ1-5; size: -; V: TRBV6-5; CDR3: CASSTGRHSNQPQHF; DNA: TGTGCCAGCAGCACCGGGAGACATAGCAATCAGCCCCAGCATTTT
D: TRBD1; J: TRBJ1-4; size: -; V: TRBV4-3; CDR3: CASSRDRRGLTEKLFF; DNA: TGCGCCAGCAGCCGGGACAGGCGGGGGTTGACTGAAAAACTGTTTTTT
D: TRBD2; J: TRBJ2-3; size: once; V: TRBV15; CDR3: CATSTPRGADTQYF; DNA: TGTGCCACCAGTACCCCTCGGGGGGCAGATACGCAGTATTTT